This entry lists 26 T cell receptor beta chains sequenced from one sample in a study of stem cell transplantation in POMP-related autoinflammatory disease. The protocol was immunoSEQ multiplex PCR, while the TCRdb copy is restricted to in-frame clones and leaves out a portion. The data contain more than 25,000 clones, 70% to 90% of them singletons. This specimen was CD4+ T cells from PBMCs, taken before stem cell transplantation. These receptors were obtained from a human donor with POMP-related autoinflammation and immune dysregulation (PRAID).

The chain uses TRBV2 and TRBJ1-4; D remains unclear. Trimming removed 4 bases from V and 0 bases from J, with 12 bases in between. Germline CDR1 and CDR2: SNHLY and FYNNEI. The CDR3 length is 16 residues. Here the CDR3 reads CASSGRALATNEKLFF. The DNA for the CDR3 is TGTGCCAGCAGTGGCAGAGCGCTTGCAACTAATGAAAAACTGTTTTTT.

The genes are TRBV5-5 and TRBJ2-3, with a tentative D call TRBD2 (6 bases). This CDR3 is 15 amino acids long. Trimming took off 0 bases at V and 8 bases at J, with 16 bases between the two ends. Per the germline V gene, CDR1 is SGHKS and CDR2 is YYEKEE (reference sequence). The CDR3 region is CASSLGRGGGATQYF. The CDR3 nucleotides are TGTGCCAGCAGCTTGGGGCGGGGCGGTGGTGCTACGCAGTATTTT.

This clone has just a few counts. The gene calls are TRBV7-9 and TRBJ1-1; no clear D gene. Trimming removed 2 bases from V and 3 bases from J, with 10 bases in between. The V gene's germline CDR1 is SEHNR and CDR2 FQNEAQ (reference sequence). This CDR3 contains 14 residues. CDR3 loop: CASSLRTIHTEAFF. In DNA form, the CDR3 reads TGTGCCAGCAGCTTAAGGACGATACACACTGAAGCTTTCTTT.

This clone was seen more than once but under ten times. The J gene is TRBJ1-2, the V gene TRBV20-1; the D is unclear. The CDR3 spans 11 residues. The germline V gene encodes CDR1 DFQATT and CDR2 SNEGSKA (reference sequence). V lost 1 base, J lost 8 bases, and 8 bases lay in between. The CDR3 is CSARGREGYTF. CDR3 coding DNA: TGCAGTGCTAGAGGACGGGAAGGCTACACCTTC.

CDR3 in DNA: TGTGCCAGCAGTTCCTCCGGGACAGGGGATGAAAAACTGTTTTTT. Its protein is CASSSSGTGDEKLFF. V usage is TRBV6-5 and J usage is TRBJ1-4, with 10 bases that match TRBD1. CDR1 is MNHEY and CDR2 is SVGAGI in the germline V gene. This CDR3 has 15 amino acids. V dropped 4 bases and J dropped 6; count of bases not matched to a gene: 5.

The chain's CDR3 is CASSSTGAYLYGYTF. The DNA of the CDR3 is TGTGCCAGCAGTTCGACAGGAGCGTATCTGTATGGCTACACCTTC. The V and J genes are TRBV27 and TRBJ1-2, with a weak D call TRBD1 (6 bases). This CDR3 has 15 amino acids. Germline V gene data show CDR1 as MNHEY and CDR2 as SMNVEV (reference sequence). V was pared by 4 bases and J by 5 bases, with 17 bases between.

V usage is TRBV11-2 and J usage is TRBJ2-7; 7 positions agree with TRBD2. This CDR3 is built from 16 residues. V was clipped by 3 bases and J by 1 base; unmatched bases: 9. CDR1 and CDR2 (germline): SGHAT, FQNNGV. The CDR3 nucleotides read TGTGCCAGCAGCTTTTTCCGGCCTAGCGGATCCTACGAGCAGTACTTC. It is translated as CASSFFRPSGSYEQYF.

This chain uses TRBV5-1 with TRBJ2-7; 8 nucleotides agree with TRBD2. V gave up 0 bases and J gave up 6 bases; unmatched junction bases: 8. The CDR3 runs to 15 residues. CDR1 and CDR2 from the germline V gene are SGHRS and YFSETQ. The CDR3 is CASSLASGGAVEQYF. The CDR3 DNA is TGCGCCAGCAGCTTGGCCTCCGGGGGGGCCGTCGAGCAGTACTTC.

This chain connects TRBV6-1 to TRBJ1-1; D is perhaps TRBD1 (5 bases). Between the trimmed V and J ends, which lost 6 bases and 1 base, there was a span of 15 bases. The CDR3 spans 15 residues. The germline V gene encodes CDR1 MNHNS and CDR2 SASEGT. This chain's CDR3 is CASSRRADTNTEAFF. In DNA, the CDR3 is TGTGCCAGCAGCCGAAGGGCGGACACGAACACTGAAGCTTTCTTT.

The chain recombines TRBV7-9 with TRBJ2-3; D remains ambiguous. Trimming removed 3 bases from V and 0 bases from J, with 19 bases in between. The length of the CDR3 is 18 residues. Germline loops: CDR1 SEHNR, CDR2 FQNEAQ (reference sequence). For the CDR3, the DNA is TGTGCCAGCAGCTTTTGGTCTAGAGTGCTGCTTAGCACAGATACGCAGTATTTT. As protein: CASSFWSRVLLSTDTQYF.

CDR3 loop: CASGRAGLYNEQFF. DNA of the CDR3: TGTGCCAGCGGTCGGGCGGGACTTTACAATGAGCAGTTCTTC. The chain combines TRBV13 with TRBJ2-1, with a weak D call TRBD2 (6 bases). The CDR3 loop spans 14 amino acids. CDR1 is PRHDT, CDR2 FYEKMQ, per germline (reference sequence). Trimming removed 8 bases from V and 4 bases from J, with 15 bases in between.

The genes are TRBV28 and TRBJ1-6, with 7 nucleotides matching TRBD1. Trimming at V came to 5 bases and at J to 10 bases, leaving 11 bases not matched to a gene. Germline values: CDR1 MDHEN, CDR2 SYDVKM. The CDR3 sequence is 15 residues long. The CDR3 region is CASSPWTGGDSPLHF. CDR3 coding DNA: TGTGCCAGCAGTCCCTGGACAGGAGGTGACTCACCCCTCCACTTT.

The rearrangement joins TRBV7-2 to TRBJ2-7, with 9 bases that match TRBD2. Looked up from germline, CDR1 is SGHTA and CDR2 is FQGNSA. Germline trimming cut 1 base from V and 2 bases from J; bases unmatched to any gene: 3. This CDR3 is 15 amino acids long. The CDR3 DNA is TGTGCCAGCAGCTTAGTTGGCGGGGGGGCCTACGAGCAGTACTTC. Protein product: CASSLVGGGAYEQYF.

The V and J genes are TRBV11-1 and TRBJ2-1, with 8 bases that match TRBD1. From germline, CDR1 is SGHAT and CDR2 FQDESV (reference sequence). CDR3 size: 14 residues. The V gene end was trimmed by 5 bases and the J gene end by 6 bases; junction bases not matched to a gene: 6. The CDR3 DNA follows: TGTGCCAGCAGCCTGGACAGGGCCAGCAATGAGCAGTTCTTC. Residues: CASSLDRASNEQFF.

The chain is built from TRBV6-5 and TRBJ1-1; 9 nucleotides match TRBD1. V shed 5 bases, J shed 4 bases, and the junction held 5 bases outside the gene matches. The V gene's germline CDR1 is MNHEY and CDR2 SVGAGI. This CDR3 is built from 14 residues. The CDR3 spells CASSPGQGSTEAFF. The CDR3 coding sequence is TGTGCCAGCAGTCCGGGACAGGGAAGCACTGAAGCTTTCTTT.

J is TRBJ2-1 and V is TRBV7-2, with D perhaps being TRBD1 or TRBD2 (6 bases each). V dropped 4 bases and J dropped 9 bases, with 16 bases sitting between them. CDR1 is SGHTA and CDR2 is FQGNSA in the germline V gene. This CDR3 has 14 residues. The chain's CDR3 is CASSSRSGGREQFF. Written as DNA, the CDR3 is TGTGCCAGCAGCTCCCGATCTGGGGGGCGTGAGCAGTTCTTC.

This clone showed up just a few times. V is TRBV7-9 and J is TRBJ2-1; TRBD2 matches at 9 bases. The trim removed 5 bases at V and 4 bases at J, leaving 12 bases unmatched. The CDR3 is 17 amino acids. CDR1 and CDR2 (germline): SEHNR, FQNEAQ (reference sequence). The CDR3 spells CASSPRWSGGNYNEQFF. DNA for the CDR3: TGTGCCAGCAGCCCCCGATGGAGCGGGGGGAATTACAATGAGCAGTTCTTC.

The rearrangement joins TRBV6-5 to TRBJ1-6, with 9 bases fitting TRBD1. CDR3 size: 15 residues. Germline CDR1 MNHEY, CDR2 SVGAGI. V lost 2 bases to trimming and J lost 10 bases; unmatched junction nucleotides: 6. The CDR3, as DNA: TGTGCCAGCAGTTACGGGGACAGGGTGTACTCACCCCTCCACTTT. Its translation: CASSYGDRVYSPLHF.

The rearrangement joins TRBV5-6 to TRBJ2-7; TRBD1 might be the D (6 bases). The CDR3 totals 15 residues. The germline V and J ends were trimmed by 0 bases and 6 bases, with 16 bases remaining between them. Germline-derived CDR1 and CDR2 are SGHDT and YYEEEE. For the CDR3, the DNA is TGTGCCAGCAGCTTGGTGTCCCAGGGGTCGGCCGAGCAGTACTTC. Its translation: CASSLVSQGSAEQYF.

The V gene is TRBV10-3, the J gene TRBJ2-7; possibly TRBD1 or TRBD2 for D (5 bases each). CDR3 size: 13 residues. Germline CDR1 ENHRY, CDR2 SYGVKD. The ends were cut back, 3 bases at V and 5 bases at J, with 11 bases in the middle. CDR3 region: CAISDLRDHEQYF. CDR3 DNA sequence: TGTGCCATCAGTGATTTGAGGGACCACGAGCAGTACTTC.

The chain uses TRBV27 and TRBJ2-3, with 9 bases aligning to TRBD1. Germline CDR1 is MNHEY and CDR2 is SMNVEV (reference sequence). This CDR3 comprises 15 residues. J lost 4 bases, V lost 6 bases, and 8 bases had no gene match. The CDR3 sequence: CASRTNRGPPDTQYF. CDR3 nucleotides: TGTGCCAGCAGGACTAACAGGGGGCCCCCAGATACGCAGTATTTT.

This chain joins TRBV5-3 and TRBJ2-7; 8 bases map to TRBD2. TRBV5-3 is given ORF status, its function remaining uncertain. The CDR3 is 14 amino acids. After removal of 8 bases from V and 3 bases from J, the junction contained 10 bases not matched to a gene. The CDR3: CASTRRGAVYEQYF. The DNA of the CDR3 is TGTGCCAGCACCAGGCGGGGGGCCGTCTACGAGCAGTACTTC.

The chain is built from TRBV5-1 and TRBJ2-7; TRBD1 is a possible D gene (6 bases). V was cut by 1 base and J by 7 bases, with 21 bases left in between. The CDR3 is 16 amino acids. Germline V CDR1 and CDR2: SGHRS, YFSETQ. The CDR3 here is CASSLKRTGLSSEQYF. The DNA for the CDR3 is TGCGCCAGCAGCTTGAAACGCACAGGGTTATCCTCGGAGCAGTACTTC.

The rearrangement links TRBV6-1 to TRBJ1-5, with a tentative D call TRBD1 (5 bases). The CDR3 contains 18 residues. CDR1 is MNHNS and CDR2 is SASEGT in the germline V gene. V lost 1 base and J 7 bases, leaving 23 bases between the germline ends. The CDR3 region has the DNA TGTGCCAGCAGTGAAGGATTGCGGGGCGCGGAGTTTAGACAGCCCCAGCATTTT. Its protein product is CASSEGLRGAEFRQPQHF.

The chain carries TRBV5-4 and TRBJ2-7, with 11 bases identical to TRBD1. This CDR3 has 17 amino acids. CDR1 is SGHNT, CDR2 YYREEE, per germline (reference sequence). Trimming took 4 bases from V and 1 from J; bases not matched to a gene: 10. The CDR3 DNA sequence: TGTGCCAGCAGCCTGGACAGGGGGCGCGGGCCTTCCTACGAGCAGTACTTC. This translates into CASSLDRGRGPSYEQYF.

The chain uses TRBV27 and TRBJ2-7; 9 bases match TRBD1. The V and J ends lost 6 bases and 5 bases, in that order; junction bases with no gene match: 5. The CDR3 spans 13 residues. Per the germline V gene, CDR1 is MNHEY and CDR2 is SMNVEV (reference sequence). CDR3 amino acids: CASSRTGVDEQYF. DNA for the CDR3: TGTGCCAGCAGCAGGACAGGGGTGGACGAGCAGTACTTC.